The source of this T cell receptor (beta chain) is a study of regulatory T cells in long-lasting Graves disease. The time point: persistent/refractory GD, antithyroid drugs over 5 years with positive TRAb. Scientists built the TCR library using RNA that was extracted from PBMCs. Blood from the periphery, approximately 8.6 milliliters in all, was drawn into EDTA tubes. As for this clonotype: A read error may explain this, as a much larger clone is one base away. Without the conserved terminal phenylalanine or tryptophan, this CDR3 likely stems from a read error.

Relying on iRepertoire HTBI primers and Arm-PCR of CDR3 regions, the team built TCR beta libraries. TCRdb re-called the multiplex PCR reads through MiXCR, storing one row per CDR3 protein. The sample gives 400,000 to 500,000 distinct CDR3 sequences, 20% to 25% of which show up once; approximately 6.4% is in the top ten. The CDR3 extends over 14 amino acids. Trimming shortened V by 1 base and J by 8 bases, and 15 bases separated the two germline ends. CDR1 is SGDLS and CDR2 is YYNGEE in the germline V gene. The chain recombines TRBV9 with TRBJ1-1, with D tentatively TRBD1 (6 bases). This sequence was found in a female donor with Graves disease. Here the sequenced sample was peripheral blood mononuclear cells (PBMCs), taken when the disease was refractory, from a patient treated with antithyroid drugs. DNA of the CDR3: TGTGCCAGCAGCGTAACGTCAGGGGCTGAGGAAGCTTTCTCT. It encodes CASSVTSGAEEAFS.